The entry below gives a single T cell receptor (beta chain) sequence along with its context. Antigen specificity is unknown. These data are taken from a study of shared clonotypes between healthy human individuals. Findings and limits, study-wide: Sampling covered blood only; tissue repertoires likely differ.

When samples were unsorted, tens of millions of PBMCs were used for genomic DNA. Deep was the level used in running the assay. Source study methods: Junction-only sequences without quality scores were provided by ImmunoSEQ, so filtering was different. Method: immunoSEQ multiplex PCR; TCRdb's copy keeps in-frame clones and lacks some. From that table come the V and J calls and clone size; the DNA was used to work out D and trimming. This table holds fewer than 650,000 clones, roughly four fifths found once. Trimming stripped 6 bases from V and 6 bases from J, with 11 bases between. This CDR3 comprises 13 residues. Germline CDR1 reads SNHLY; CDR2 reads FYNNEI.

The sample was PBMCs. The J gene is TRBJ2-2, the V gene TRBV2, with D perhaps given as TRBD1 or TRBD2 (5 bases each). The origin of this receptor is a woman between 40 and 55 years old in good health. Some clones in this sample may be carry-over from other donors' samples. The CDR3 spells CASRRDQPGELFF. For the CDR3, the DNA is TGTGCCAGCAGGAGGGACCAGCCCGGGGAGCTGTTTTTT.